This TCR beta chain is from a study of blood T cell repertoires in COVID-19. Study summary: Specimens from acute and convalescent COVID-19 originated in the United States, Italy and Spain.

The CDR3 sequence is 14 residues long. The germline CDR1 and CDR2 sequences are SGHTA and FQGNSA. J gave up 10 bases and V 6 bases, and 14 bases lay outside the gene matches. The assay was immunoSEQ multiplex PCR, and TCRdb's table has in-frame clones only and misses some. The sample comprises about 150,000 clones, 80% to 90% of which are singletons, and around 2.5% rests with the top ten. The rearrangement links TRBV7-2 to TRBJ1-1; 7 bases align to TRBD1. The sequenced sample was peripheral blood. The TCR was taken from a woman in her sixties or seventies with acute or convalescent COVID-19. This CDR3 reads CASRPDRVEGGAFF. The CDR3 DNA reads TGTGCCAGCAGACCCGACAGGGTGGAAGGGGGAGCTTTCTTT.